What follows are 25 T cell receptor beta chains derived from one specimen sequenced in a study of blood T cells in healthy people across ages. Together with a sample-barcoded 5' primer, a J-beta primer mix was included in a second PCR lasting roughly 6 to 12 cycles. TCRdb independently ran MiXCR on the 5' RACE reads; one entry per CDR3 protein. Counted here are fewer than 700,000 distinct CDR3 sequences, about 43% occurring once; the ten biggest clones make up around 30%. The sample taken for sequencing was blood. These receptors were collected from a man at least 80 years old in good health.

J is TRBJ1-2 and V is TRBV6-2 or TRBV6-3; no firm D call. There are 13 residues in the CDR3. Trimming took 5 bases from V and 2 from J, leaving 9 bases between them. Germline values: CDR1 MNHEY, CDR2 SVGEGT. CDR3 DNA: TGTGCCAGCAGTGACGTTACAAACTATGGCTACACCTTC. Protein: CASSDVTNYGYTF.

As for this clonotype: This may come from a read error, since a much larger clone is one base off. The V and J genes are TRBV10-3 and TRBJ2-1; D is perhaps TRBD2 (5 bases). The CDR3 extends over 13 amino acids. Germline CDR1 reads ENHRY; CDR2 reads SYGVKD. DNA for the CDR3: TGTGCCATCAGTGACCGAGACTACAAGGAGCAGTTCTTC. Its translation: CAISDRDYKEQFF.

Ten or more counts support this clonotype. The V call is TRBV7-9, the J call TRBJ2-6; maybe TRBD1 (6 bases). This CDR3 is built from 15 residues. In germline, CDR1 is SEHNR, CDR2 FQNEAQ (reference sequence). The germline V and J ends were trimmed by 1 base and 2 bases, with 6 bases remaining between them. The CDR3 DNA follows: TGTGCCAGCAGCTTAGAGGGGGCTGGGGCCAACGTCCTGACTTTC. Translating gives CASSLEGAGANVLTF.

On this clonotype itself: A much larger clone is a single base away; this may be a read error. This chain's CDR3 is CSVEDMGSSHNEQFF. The CDR3, as DNA: TGCAGCGTTGAAGATATGGGGAGCTCCCACAATGAGCAGTTCTTC. V is TRBV29-1 and J is TRBJ2-1; D may be TRBD2 (5 bases). Germline lookup yields CDR1 SQVTM and CDR2 ANQGSEA. This CDR3 is built from 15 residues.

The sample holds a few counts of this clonotype. The chain recombines TRBV28 with TRBJ2-3; 8 bases align to TRBD2. The CDR3 totals 15 residues. Trimming took 6 bases from V and 0 from J; bases not matched to a gene: 5. In germline, CDR1 is MDHEN, CDR2 SYDVKM. CDR3: CASSRSGISTDTQYF. In nucleotides, the CDR3 is TGTGCCAGCAGCCGTAGCGGGATTAGCACAGATACGCAGTATTTT.

The J gene is TRBJ1-5, the V gene TRBV13; TRBD1 agrees at 7 bases. With V trimmed by 4 bases and J by 10 bases, 4 bases remained unmatched. CDR3 size: 12 residues. The V gene's germline CDR1 is PRHDT and CDR2 FYEKMQ (reference sequence). In DNA, the CDR3 is TGTGCCAGCAGCTCTACAGGGGAACCCCAGCATTTT. Its protein product is CASSSTGEPQHF.

As to this clonotype: A read error may explain this, as a much larger clone is one base away. The rearrangement joins TRBV6-2 or TRBV6-3 to TRBJ2-1; D gene ambiguous. Germline CDR1 is MNHEY and CDR2 is SVGEGT. CDR3 length: 13 residues. For the CDR3, the DNA is TGTGCCAGCAGAAAGCATTTCTACACTGAGCAGTTCTTC. The encoded protein is CASRKHFYTEQFF.

This chain links TRBV20-1 with TRBJ2-2, with TRBD2 matching over 9 bases. With V trimmed by 5 bases and J by 1 base, 2 bases remained unmatched. Germline loops: CDR1 DFQATT, CDR2 SNEGSKA (reference sequence). The CDR3 sequence is 14 residues long. The DNA for the CDR3 is TGCAGTGCTCCGACTAGCGGGAACACCGGGGAGCTGTTTTTT. It yields the protein CSAPTSGNTGELFF.

This clonotype has more than one count but fewer than ten. The genes are TRBV6-5 and TRBJ1-1; no reliable D call. The germline V gene has CDR1 MNHEY and CDR2 SVGAGI. V was trimmed by 6 bases and J by 11 bases, leaving 25 bases between them. CDR3 size: 15 residues. This CDR3 reads CASRVRPGSLLKAFF. CDR3 sequence (DNA): TGTGCCAGCAGAGTTAGGCCAGGTTCTTTACTGAAGGCTTTCTTT.

V usage is TRBV10-1 and J usage is TRBJ2-3; D might be TRBD2 (5 bases). The V end lost 8 bases, the J end lost 2 bases, and 11 bases lay between the germline ends. Germline V lookup: CDR1 WNHNN, CDR2 SYGVQD (reference sequence). CDR3 length: 13 residues. CDR3 amino acids: CASGAAVTDTQYF. As DNA, the CDR3 is TGCGCCAGCGGTGCAGCGGTCACAGATACGCAGTATTTT.

In its sample, this clonotype was seen many times. The chain uses TRBV6-2 or TRBV6-3 and TRBJ2-3, with TRBD2 matching over 7 bases. This CDR3 region has 14 residues. Trimming took 5 bases from V and 5 from J; bases not matched to a gene: 7. Germline V lookup: CDR1 MNHEY, CDR2 SVGEGT. CDR3 region: CASSTRLARDTQYF. The DNA for the CDR3 is TGTGCCAGCAGTACCAGACTAGCCCGAGATACGCAGTATTTT.

For this clonotype: A much larger clone lies a single base off, so this may be a read error. The V gene is TRBV20-1, the J gene TRBJ1-6; no reliable D call. Per germline, CDR1 DFQATT and CDR2 SNEGSKA (reference sequence). This CDR3 spans 14 amino acids. This CDR3 is CSTRTGMMDSPLHF. The CDR3 region has the DNA TGCAGTACTAGGACCGGGATGATGGATTCACCCCTCCACTTT.

This clonotype was observed a few times. This chain uses TRBV4-2 with TRBJ2-7, with 10 bases that match TRBD2. Per the germline V gene, CDR1 is LGHNA and CDR2 is YNFKEQ. V was pared by 1 base and J by 2 bases, with 8 bases of the junction left unmatched. The CDR3 sequence is 17 residues long. CDR3 amino acids: CASSQGAGLAGAYEQYF. The CDR3 coding sequence is TGTGCCAGCAGCCAAGGGGCGGGCCTAGCGGGAGCCTACGAGCAGTACTTC.

This clonotype showed up just a few times. The V gene is TRBV20-1, the J gene TRBJ1-5; 9 nucleotides agree with TRBD1. The CDR3 totals 15 residues. From germline, CDR1 is DFQATT and CDR2 SNEGSKA (reference sequence). V was clipped by 5 bases and J by 6 bases; unmatched bases: 11. The DNA of the CDR3 is TGCAGTGCTGATGAATGGGACAGGGTAGGTCAGCCCCAGCATTTT. Translating it yields CSADEWDRVGQPQHF.

This clonotype was seen many times. V gene TRBV5-1 combines with J gene TRBJ2-1; D gene uncertain. The CDR3 is 15 residues long. V lost 0 bases and J lost 1, with 8 bases in between. Germline V gene sequence: CDR1 SGHRS, CDR2 YFSETQ. Written as DNA, the CDR3 is TGCGCCAGCAGCTTGGTTGGTGCATCCTACAATGAGCAGTTCTTC. It specifies CASSLVGASYNEQFF.

This sequence joins TRBV28 and TRBJ1-5; D remains unclear. This CDR3 has 16 amino acids. Germline V gives CDR1 MDHEN, CDR2 SYDVKM. V lost 3 bases and J lost 4, with 16 bases in between. The CDR3 region is CASSLYHDERNQPQHF. The CDR3 DNA sequence: TGTGCCAGCAGTTTGTATCATGACGAGAGGAATCAGCCCCAGCATTTT.

A word on this clonotype: A read error may be the cause here, since a much bigger clone is one base away. The chain recombines TRBV9 with TRBJ2-6; 7 nucleotides line up with TRBD1. Germline assignment: CDR1 SGDLS and CDR2 YYNGEE. V lost 3 bases, J lost 1 base, and 13 bases stayed unmatched. This CDR3 is built from 19 residues. Here the CDR3 DNA reads TGTGCCAGCAGCGCCGTAGGGGTTACAGGGGATTCTGGGGCCAACGTCCTGACTTTC. The encoded protein is CASSAVGVTGDSGANVLTF.

V gene TRBV9 combines with J gene TRBJ1-1, with unresolved D. The CDR3 extends over 16 amino acids. Trimming took off 0 bases at V and 1 base at J, with 13 bases between the two ends. Looked up from germline, CDR1 is SGDLS and CDR2 is YYNGEE. The CDR3, as DNA: TGTGCCAGCAGCGTAGGGGCAGAGGACGGGAACACTGAAGCTTTCTTT. Its translation: CASSVGAEDGNTEAFF.

V and J are TRBV7-2 and TRBJ2-4, with TRBD1 matching over 8 bases. The CDR3 is 15 residues long. Germline V gene lookup returns CDR1 SGHTA and CDR2 FQGNSA. Trimming at V came to 1 base and at J to 13 bases, leaving 12 bases not matched to a gene. Here the CDR3 reads CASSLGGTGPYKQYF. CDR3 sequence (DNA): TGTGCCAGCAGCTTAGGTGGGACAGGACCCTACAAGCAGTACTTC.

This clonotype has a single count. V is TRBV7-2 and J is TRBJ2-5; the match to TRBD2 covers 8 bases. Germline values: CDR1 SGHTA, CDR2 FQGNSA. Unmatched junction bases numbered 3, after V lost 1 base and J lost 5 bases. CDR3 size: 14 residues. For the CDR3, the DNA is TGTGCCAGCAGCTTAGGGACTAGCTGGGAGACCCAGTACTTC. Translation: CASSLGTSWETQYF.

The rearrangement links TRBV20-1 to TRBJ2-3; 11 bases line up with TRBD2. CDR3 length: 15 amino acids. V shed 6 bases and J 2 bases; nucleotides not matched to a gene: 7. CDR1 is DFQATT, CDR2 SNEGSKA, per germline (reference sequence). In nucleotides, the CDR3 is TGCAGTGCACCACGGACTAGCGGGTTCACAGATACGCAGTATTTT. Its translation: CSAPRTSGFTDTQYF.

The V call is TRBV5-4, the J call TRBJ2-4, with 15 bases aligning to TRBD2. The assigned J gene may be wrong: the sequence end matches TRBJ2-7 better. The CDR3 consists of 16 residues. CDR1 and CDR2 from the germline V gene are SGHNT and YYREEE (reference sequence). The CDR3 coding sequence is TGTGCCAGCAGTCCGGGACTAGCGGGAGGTCGTCGCGAGCAGTACTTC. Translation gives CASSPGLAGGRREQYF.

The chain links TRBV9 to TRBJ2-7; D is undetermined. The CDR3 is made up of 13 amino acids. The germline V and J ends were trimmed by 3 bases and 0 bases, with 7 bases remaining between them. CDR1 SGDLS and CDR2 YYNGEE come from the germline V gene. The CDR3 protein is CASSAPASYEQYF. The CDR3 region has the DNA TGTGCCAGCAGCGCTCCAGCCTCCTACGAGCAGTACTTC.

The chain links TRBV20-1 to TRBJ1-5, with a possible D match to TRBD1 (6 bases). There are 14 residues in the CDR3. Germline values: CDR1 DFQATT, CDR2 SNEGSKA (reference sequence). Trimming cost V 4 bases and J 6 bases, with 16 bases left between them. CDR3 residues: CSAKAPRGGQPQHF. In nucleotides, the CDR3 is TGCAGTGCTAAGGCCCCCAGGGGTGGTCAGCCCCAGCATTTT.

This rearrangement joins TRBV20-1 to TRBJ2-5; 9 bases match TRBD1. The J call may not be correct, given that the DNA end is closer to TRBJ2-7. This CDR3 has 14 residues. Germline CDR1 DFQATT, CDR2 SNEGSKA (reference sequence). The chain's CDR3 is CSAREGQGFYEQYF. The CDR3 DNA reads as TGCAGTGCTAGAGAGGGACAGGGCTTCTACGAGCAGTACTTC.